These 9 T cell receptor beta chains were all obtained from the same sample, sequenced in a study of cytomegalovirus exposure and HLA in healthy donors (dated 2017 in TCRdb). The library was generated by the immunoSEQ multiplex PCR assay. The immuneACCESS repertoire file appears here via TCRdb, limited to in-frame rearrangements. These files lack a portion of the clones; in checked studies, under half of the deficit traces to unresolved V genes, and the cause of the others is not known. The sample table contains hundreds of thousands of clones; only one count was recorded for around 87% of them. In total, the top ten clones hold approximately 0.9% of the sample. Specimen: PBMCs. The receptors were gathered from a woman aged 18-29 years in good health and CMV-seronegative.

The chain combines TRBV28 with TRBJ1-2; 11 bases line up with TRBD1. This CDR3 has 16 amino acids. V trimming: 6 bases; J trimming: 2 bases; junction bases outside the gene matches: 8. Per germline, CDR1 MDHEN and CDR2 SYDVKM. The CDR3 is CASSRTGTGGNYGYTF. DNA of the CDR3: TGTGCCAGCAGCCGTACCGGGACAGGGGGAAACTATGGCTACACCTTC.

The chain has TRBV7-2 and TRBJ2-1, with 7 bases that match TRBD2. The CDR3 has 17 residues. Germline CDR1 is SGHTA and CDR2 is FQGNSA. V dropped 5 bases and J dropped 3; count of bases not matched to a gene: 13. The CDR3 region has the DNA TGTGCCAGCAGCGGGATGTTACGGGCTAGCGGCTACAATGAGCAGTTCTTC. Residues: CASSGMLRASGYNEQFF.

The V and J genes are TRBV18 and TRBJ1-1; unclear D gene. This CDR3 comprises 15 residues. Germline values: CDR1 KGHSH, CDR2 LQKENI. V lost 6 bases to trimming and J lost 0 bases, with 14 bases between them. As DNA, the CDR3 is TGTGCCAGCTCGACACCGGGAACGGTGAACACTGAAGCTTTCTTT. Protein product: CASSTPGTVNTEAFF.

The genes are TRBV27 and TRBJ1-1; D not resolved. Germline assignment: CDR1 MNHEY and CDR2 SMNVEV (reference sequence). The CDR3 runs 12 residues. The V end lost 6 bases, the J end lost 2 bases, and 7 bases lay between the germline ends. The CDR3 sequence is CASRRLNTEAFF. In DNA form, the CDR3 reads TGTGCCAGCAGGAGACTAAACACTGAAGCTTTCTTT.

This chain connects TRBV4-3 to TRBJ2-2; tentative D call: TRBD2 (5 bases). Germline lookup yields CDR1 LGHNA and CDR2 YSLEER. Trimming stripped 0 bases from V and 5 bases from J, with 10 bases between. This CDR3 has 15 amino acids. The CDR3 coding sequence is TGCGCCAGCAGCCAAGATCGGGGAAAAACCGGGGAGCTGTTTTTT. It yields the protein CASSQDRGKTGELFF.

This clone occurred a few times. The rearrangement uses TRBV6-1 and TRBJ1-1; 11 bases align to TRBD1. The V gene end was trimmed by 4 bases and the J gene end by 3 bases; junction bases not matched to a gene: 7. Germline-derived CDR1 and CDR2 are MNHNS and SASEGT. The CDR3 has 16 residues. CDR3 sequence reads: CASSGQDRGPYTEAFF. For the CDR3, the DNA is TGTGCCAGCAGTGGCCAGGACAGGGGGCCGTACACTGAAGCTTTCTTT.

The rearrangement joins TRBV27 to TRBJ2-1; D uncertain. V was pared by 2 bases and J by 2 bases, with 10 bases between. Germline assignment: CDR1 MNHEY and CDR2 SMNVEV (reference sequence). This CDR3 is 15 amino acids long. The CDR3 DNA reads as TGTGCCAGCAGTTTAGCGACACCCGCCTACAATGAGCAGTTCTTC. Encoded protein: CASSLATPAYNEQFF.

The CDR3 DNA reads as TGTGCCAGCAGTTTTGTCCTAGCGGGAGGAGCCTACGAGCAGTACTTC. It yields the protein CASSFVLAGGAYEQYF. This chain joins TRBV28 and TRBJ2-7, with 11 bases aligning to TRBD2. This CDR3 has 16 residues. Trimming cost V 3 bases and J 2 bases; bases outside gene matches: 6. Germline values: CDR1 MDHEN, CDR2 SYDVKM.

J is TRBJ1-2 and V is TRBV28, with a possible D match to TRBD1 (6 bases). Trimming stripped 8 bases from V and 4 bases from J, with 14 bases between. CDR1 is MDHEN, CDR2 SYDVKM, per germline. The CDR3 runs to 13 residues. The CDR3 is CASGRGGGYGYTF. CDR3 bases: TGTGCCAGCGGGCGCGGGGGCGGCTATGGCTACACCTTC.